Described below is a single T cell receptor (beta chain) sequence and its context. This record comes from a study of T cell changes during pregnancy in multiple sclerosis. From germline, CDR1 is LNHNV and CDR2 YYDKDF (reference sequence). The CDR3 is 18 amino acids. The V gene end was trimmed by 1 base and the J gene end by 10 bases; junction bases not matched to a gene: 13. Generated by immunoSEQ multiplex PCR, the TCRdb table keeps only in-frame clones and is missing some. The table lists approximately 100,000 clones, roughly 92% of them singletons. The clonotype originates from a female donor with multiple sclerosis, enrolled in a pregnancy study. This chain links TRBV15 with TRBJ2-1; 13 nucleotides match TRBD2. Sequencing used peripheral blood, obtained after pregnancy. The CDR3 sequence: CATSRGGLAGAFGEEQFF. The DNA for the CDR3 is TGTGCCACCAGCAGAGGCGGACTAGCGGGAGCCTTTGGGGAGGAGCAGTTCTTC.